The clone carrying this TCR beta chain was counted a single time. Relative to the germline gene, one junction end is altered; a read error may explain this. The entry originates in a study of T cells in Graves' hyperthyroidism and ophthalmopathy. Per the germline V gene, CDR1 is LNHNV and CDR2 is YYDKDF (reference sequence). The CDR3 runs to 17 residues. Amplification of TCR beta CDR3 regions was performed using RNA transcripts as template. First-round RT-PCR of the TCR CDR3 relied on the HTBI primer set. TCRdb ran MiXCR on the multiplex PCR reads and lists one entry per CDR3 protein. Seen here are 500,000 or so distinct CDR3 sequences, approximately 17% observed once, and the top ten hold roughly 18%.

V usage is TRBV15 and J usage is TRBJ1-5; D is ambiguous. Sample: blood. The TCR sequence derives from a woman aged 18-29 years with Graves' ophthalmopathy. The CDR3 protein is CTTSRDFSGVGNQPQHF. CDR3 in DNA: TGTACCACCAGCAGAGATTTCTCTGGGGTTGGCAATCAGCCCCAGCATTTT.